One sample yielded the 3 T cell receptor beta chains listed below, sequenced in a study of T cells after yellow fever vaccination. TCRdb re-analysed the 5' RACE reads in MiXCR, keeping a single row per CDR3 protein. The top ten hold 14% to 15% of the sample, which has hundreds of thousands of distinct CDR3 sequences, around an eighth seen once. This specimen consisted of PBMCs, obtained on the day of the yellow fever booster vaccination. The source is a man aged 25 to 45 who received the YFV17D yellow fever vaccine.

V gene TRBV11-3 combines with J gene TRBJ2-2, with 8 positions matching TRBD1. This CDR3 contains 14 residues. The germline CDR1 and CDR2 sequences are SGHNT and YENEEA. Unmatched junction bases numbered 9, after V lost 8 bases and J lost 7 bases. The CDR3 bases are TGTGCCAGCGGGACAGGAGCTAGGGGCGGGGAGCTGTTTTTT. Its protein is CASGTGARGGELFF.

The chain is built from TRBV20-1 and TRBJ2-1; D is perhaps TRBD2 (6 bases). The CDR3 has 13 residues. CDR1 and CDR2 from the germline V gene are DFQATT and SNEGSKA (reference sequence). V lost 3 bases and J 12 bases, leaving 18 bases between the germline ends. CDR3 coding DNA: TGCAGTGCTAGGCCGGCGGGATTGGCAGGGCAGTTCTTC. Residues: CSARPAGLAGQFF.

The gene calls are TRBV5-6 and TRBJ2-3; TRBD1 aligns across 8 bases. With 3 bases clipped from V and 3 bases from J, the junction kept 6 bases outside the gene matches. This CDR3 has 15 residues. Germline V gene sequence: CDR1 SGHDT, CDR2 YYEEEE. The CDR3 DNA reads as TGTGCCAGCAGCTCCGGGACAGGATTTACAGATACGCAGTATTTT. Translated, it gives CASSSGTGFTDTQYF.